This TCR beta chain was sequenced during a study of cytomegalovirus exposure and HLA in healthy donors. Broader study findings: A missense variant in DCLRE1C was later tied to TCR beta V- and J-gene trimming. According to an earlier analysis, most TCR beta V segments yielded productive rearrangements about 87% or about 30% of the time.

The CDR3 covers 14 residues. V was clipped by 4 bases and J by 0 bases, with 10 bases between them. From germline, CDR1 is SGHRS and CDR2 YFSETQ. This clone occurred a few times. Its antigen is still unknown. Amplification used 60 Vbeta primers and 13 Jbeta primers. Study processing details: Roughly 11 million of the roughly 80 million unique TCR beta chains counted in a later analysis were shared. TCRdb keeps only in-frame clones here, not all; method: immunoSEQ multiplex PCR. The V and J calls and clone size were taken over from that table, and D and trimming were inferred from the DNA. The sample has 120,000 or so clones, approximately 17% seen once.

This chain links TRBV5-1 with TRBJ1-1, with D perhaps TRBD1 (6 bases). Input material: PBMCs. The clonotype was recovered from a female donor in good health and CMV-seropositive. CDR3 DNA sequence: TGCGCCAGCAGCACGGACAGCTTGAACACTGAAGCTTTCTTT. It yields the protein CASSTDSLNTEAFF.